This T cell receptor beta chain was sequenced in a study of radiotherapy plus CTLA-4 blockade in lung cancer. Trimming shortened V by 0 bases and J by 3 bases, and 20 bases separated the two germline ends. Germline CDR1 and CDR2: LNHNV and YYDKDF (reference sequence). The CDR3 covers 18 residues. The method was immunoSEQ multiplex PCR; TCRdb's version includes in-frame clones alone and lacks a portion of them. The sample lists over 85,000 clones; roughly 85% were seen once. Source: peripheral blood, taken from a patient treated with radiotherapy plus ipilimumab. The chain has TRBV15 and TRBJ1-2; D not resolved. The sequence was collected from a human donor with non-small cell lung cancer that progressed on radiotherapy plus ipilimumab. The CDR3 DNA reads as TGTGCCACCAGCAGAGATGAAATTACTAAGAACCGACACTATGGCTACACCTTC. Amino acids: CATSRDEITKNRHYGYTF.